Presented here are 32 T cell receptor beta chains from one specimen sequenced in a study of PD-1 blockade in mismatch repair-deficient tumors. Sequencing was performed with immunoSEQ multiplex PCR; in TCRdb, only in-frame clones are kept and a portion is missing. The data hold tens of thousands of clones, with over 65% observed a single time. The input for sequencing was peripheral blood, taken 4 weeks after starting pembrolizumab. The receptors come from an adult with mismatch repair-deficient cancer.

In its sample, this clone was seen once. This sequence joins TRBV5-4 and TRBJ2-1; D is unclear. V was clipped by 4 bases and J by 7 bases, with 9 bases between them. Germline CDR1 SGHNT, CDR2 YYREEE (reference sequence). The CDR3 contains 12 residues. CDR3 coding DNA: TGTGCCAGCAGCCCTCAGAGAAATGAGCAGTTCTTC. Translating it yields CASSPQRNEQFF.

The J gene is TRBJ2-7, the V gene TRBV15; 8 bases match TRBD1. With V trimmed by 3 bases and J by 6 bases, 4 bases remained unmatched. The CDR3 is 13 amino acids. CDR1 is LNHNV, CDR2 YYDKDF, per germline (reference sequence). Here the CDR3 reads CATSRTGVGEQYF. The CDR3 nucleotides read TGTGCCACCAGCAGGACAGGGGTCGGCGAGCAGTACTTC.

The chain combines TRBV7-2 with TRBJ2-7; 7 nucleotides agree with TRBD2. Trimming at V came to 0 bases and at J to 2 bases, leaving 7 bases not matched to a gene. Germline V gene sequence: CDR1 SGHTA, CDR2 FQGNSA. The CDR3 extends over 16 amino acids. CDR3 coding DNA: TGTGCCAGCAGCTTAGCTCAGCGGGAAATACCCTACGAGCAGTACTTC. Its translation: CASSLAQREIPYEQYF. Filled out from reference TRBV7-2 and TRBJ2-7, the complete variable domain reads GAGVSQSPSNKVTEKGKDVELRCDPISGHTALYWYRQSLGQGLEFLIYFQGNSAPDKSGLPSDRFSAERTGGSVSTLTIQRTQQEDSAVYLCASSLAQREIPYEQYFGPGTRLTVT.

The chain is built from TRBV29-1 and TRBJ2-7; tentatively, D is TRBD2 (6 bases). The CDR3 covers 14 residues. V dropped 2 bases and J dropped 4 bases, with 15 bases sitting between them. Germline V gives CDR1 SQVTM, CDR2 ANQGSEA. As DNA, the CDR3 is TGCAGCGTTGAACTAGCTAGCGAGGCATACGAGCAGTACTTC. It translates to CSVELASEAYEQYF.

The V gene is TRBV4-1, the J gene TRBJ1-1, with 7 bases matching TRBD1. Trimming at V came to 3 bases and at J to 7 bases, leaving 2 bases not matched to a gene. This CDR3 is 12 amino acids long. CDR1 MGHRA and CDR2 YSYEKL come from the germline V gene. The CDR3 nucleotides read TGCGCCAGCAGCCACACAGGGGTTGAAGCTTTCTTT. Translation: CASSHTGVEAFF.

V and J are TRBV15 and TRBJ2-1; D remains unclear. The germline V gene has CDR1 LNHNV and CDR2 YYDKDF (reference sequence). V gave up 4 bases and J gave up 5 bases, with 12 bases separating them. The length of the CDR3 is 14 residues. This CDR3 is CATSNQIDNNEQFF. In DNA form, the CDR3 reads TGTGCCACCAGCAACCAAATTGACAACAATGAGCAGTTCTTC.

This chain connects TRBV4-1 to TRBJ2-1, with D hard to call. This CDR3 contains 16 residues. Germline CDR1 MGHRA, CDR2 YSYEKL. V was cut by 1 base and J by 3 bases, with 13 bases left in between. CDR3 DNA: TGCGCCAGCAGCCAAGGTCGGCAGTCAGTCTACAATGAGCAGTTCTTC. Encoded protein: CASSQGRQSVYNEQFF.

The chain recombines TRBV29-1 with TRBJ2-1, with 8 nucleotides matching TRBD1. J lost 2 bases, V lost 4 bases, and 7 bases had no gene match. The CDR3 loop spans 15 amino acids. Germline V gene sequence: CDR1 SQVTM, CDR2 ANQGSEA. The CDR3 loop is CSVGDRTSAYNEQFF. The CDR3 nucleotides read TGCAGCGTTGGGGACAGGACCTCGGCCTACAATGAGCAGTTCTTC.

V gene TRBV27 combines with J gene TRBJ2-5, with D uncertain. V gave up 2 bases and J gave up 5 bases, with 9 bases separating them. CDR1 and CDR2 (germline): MNHEY, SMNVEV (reference sequence). This CDR3 is built from 13 residues. In DNA, the CDR3 is TGTGCCAGCAGTTTAGCCGGTGGGGAGACCCAGTACTTC. It codes for CASSLAGGETQYF.

The CDR3 nucleotides read TGTGCCAGCAGTGAACTAGCGGGACTTTACAATGAGCAGTTCTTC. It encodes CASSELAGLYNEQFF. The V and J genes are TRBV28 and TRBJ2-1, with 10 bases aligning to TRBD2. The germline CDR1 and CDR2 sequences are MDHEN and SYDVKM. J lost 4 bases, V lost 5 bases, and 5 bases had no gene match. The length of the CDR3 is 15 residues. The variable domain in full, with the rest retrieved from reference TRBV28 and TRBJ2-1, is DVKVTQSSRYLVKRTGEKVFLECVQDMDHENMFWYRQDPGLGLRLIYFSYDVKMKEKGDIPEGYSVSREKKERFSLILESASTNQTSMYLCASSELAGLYNEQFFGPGTRLTVL.

The CDR3, as DNA: TGTGCCAGCAGCTTATTGGCCGGCTATGGCTACACCTTC. This encodes CASSLLAGYGYTF. V gene TRBV13 combines with J gene TRBJ1-2; D unclear. V was trimmed by 2 bases and J by 4 bases, leaving 8 bases between them. CDR1 is PRHDT, CDR2 FYEKMQ, per germline (reference sequence). CDR3 length equals 13 residues.

The chain has TRBV30 and TRBJ2-2, with a weak D call TRBD1 (6 bases). The length of the CDR3 is 13 residues. The V end lost 1 base, the J end lost 7 bases, and 10 bases lay between the germline ends. Germline CDR1 GTSNPN, CDR2 SVGIG (reference sequence). The CDR3 region is CAWSASTGGELFF. The CDR3, as DNA: TGTGCCTGGAGTGCGTCGACAGGCGGGGAGCTGTTTTTT.

The chain carries TRBV11-1 and TRBJ1-2; D might be TRBD1 (5 bases). This CDR3 contains 14 residues. Germline-derived CDR1 and CDR2 are SGHAT and FQDESV (reference sequence). V dropped 5 bases and J dropped 6 bases, with 16 bases sitting between them. CDR3 region: CASSQGPQVDGYTF. The CDR3 DNA is TGTGCCAGCAGCCAGGGCCCTCAGGTAGATGGCTACACCTTC.

The chain combines TRBV5-1 with TRBJ2-7, with D unclear. This CDR3 is 13 amino acids long. Germline V gene lookup returns CDR1 SGHRS and CDR2 YFSETQ. V lost 0 bases, J lost 4 bases, and 8 bases lay in between. The CDR3 coding sequence is TGCGCCAGCAGCTTGGTACAGAATTACGAGCAGTACTTC. Protein: CASSLVQNYEQYF.

The chain couples TRBV7-2 to TRBJ1-2, with no clear D. CDR3 length equals 13 residues. Trimming shortened V by 1 base and J by 2 bases, and 5 bases separated the two germline ends. CDR1 is SGHTA and CDR2 is FQGNSA in the germline V gene. For the CDR3, the DNA is TGTGCCAGCAGCTTAGGCGGAAACTATGGCTACACCTTC. Amino acids: CASSLGGNYGYTF.

The chain joins TRBV6-9 to TRBJ2-2; the D gene is possibly TRBD1 (6 bases). Germline-derived CDR1 and CDR2 are MNHGY and SVAAGI. This CDR3 has 13 residues. Trimming removed 10 bases from V and 4 bases from J, with 13 bases in between. The CDR3 region is CAITYRATGELFF. The CDR3 DNA reads TGTGCCATCACATACAGGGCCACCGGGGAGCTGTTTTTT.

The V and J genes are TRBV7-9 and TRBJ2-2, with D unresolved. Trimming left V 3 bases short and J 5 bases short, with 4 bases between. Germline CDR1 SEHNR, CDR2 FQNEAQ (reference sequence). This CDR3 has 12 residues. The CDR3 bases are TGTGCCAGCAGCTTGGGAACCGGGGAGCTGTTTTTT. As protein: CASSLGTGELFF.

The genes are TRBV5-1 and TRBJ2-5; 10 nucleotides match TRBD1. Trimming cost V 4 bases and J 5 bases; bases outside gene matches: 11. This CDR3 has 16 residues. Germline CDR1 reads SGHRS; CDR2 reads YFSETQ. The CDR3 nucleotides read TGCGCCAGCAGCCCGACAGGGGGCGCAGTACGGGAGACCCAGTACTTC. This codes for CASSPTGGAVRETQYF.

A word on this clone: The junction differs from germline at one of its ends, possibly a read error. This chain connects TRBV7-7 to TRBJ2-3; D unresolved. Germline V gene data show CDR1 as SSHAT and CDR2 as FNYEAQ (reference sequence). There are 16 residues in the CDR3. CDR3: CASSLGLGTGTDTQYF. CDR3 in DNA: TGTGCTAGCAGCTTAGGATTGGGTACTGGCACAGATACGCAGTATTTT.

The chain couples TRBV4-3 to TRBJ2-1; D is unresolved. Trimming left V 0 bases short and J 5 bases short, with 8 bases between. This CDR3 has 14 residues. Germline CDR1 is LGHNA and CDR2 is YSLEER. In nucleotides, the CDR3 is TGCGCCAGCAGCCAAGATTTAGTCGACAATGAGCAGTTCTTC. Protein: CASSQDLVDNEQFF.

This clone has more than one count but fewer than ten. The CDR3 reads CASSPGQHEAFF. CDR3 nucleotides: TGTGCCAGCAGTCCCGGACAGCATGAAGCTTTCTTT. This chain links TRBV27 with TRBJ1-1; D perhaps matches TRBD1 (6 bases). This CDR3 has 12 residues. The germline V and J ends were trimmed by 5 bases and 7 bases, with 11 bases remaining between them. Germline CDR1 is MNHEY and CDR2 is SMNVEV (reference sequence).

Of note for this clone: Other nucleotide sequences from this sample produce the same CDR3. The gene calls are TRBV18 and TRBJ1-5; D is unresolved. The CDR3 runs 13 residues. Germline loops: CDR1 KGHSH, CDR2 LQKENI. V lost 3 bases, J lost 5 bases, and 8 bases lay in between. The CDR3 DNA sequence: TGTGCCAGCTCACCCGGAAGAGATCAGCCCCAGCATTTT. It specifies CASSPGRDQPQHF. Based on the CDR3 plus reference TRBV18 and TRBJ1-5, the full variable domain is NAGVMQNPRHLVRRRGQEARLRCSPMKGHSHVYWYRQLPEEGLKFMVYLQKENIIDESGMPKERFSAEFPKEGPSILRIQQVVRGDSAAYFCASSPGRDQPQHFGDGTRLSIL.

This rearrangement joins TRBV6-6 to TRBJ2-2; perhaps TRBD1 as D (5 bases). Germline V CDR1 and CDR2: MNHNY, SVGAGI (reference sequence). V gave up 6 bases and J gave up 5 bases, with 10 bases separating them. This CDR3 comprises 13 residues. CDR3 region: CASRETETGELFF. CDR3 bases: TGTGCCAGCAGGGAGACAGAGACCGGGGAGCTGTTTTTT.

This clone occurred a few times. This chain uses TRBV27 with TRBJ1-1, with a weak D call TRBD1 (6 bases). CDR1 is MNHEY and CDR2 is SMNVEV in the germline V gene (reference sequence). Trimming removed 4 bases from V and 4 bases from J, with 10 bases in between. CDR3 size: 13 residues. The CDR3 bases are TGTGCCAGCAGTTGGGGGGCCGGCACTGAAGCTTTCTTT. This sequence encodes CASSWGAGTEAFF.

The chain recombines TRBV7-8 with TRBJ2-2, with D possibly being TRBD1 (5 bases). The CDR3 has 15 amino acids. CDR1 and CDR2 from the germline V gene are SGHVS and FQNEAQ. V dropped 3 bases and J dropped 1 base, with 9 bases sitting between them. The CDR3 is CASSFGHLNTGELFF. The CDR3 nucleotides read TGTGCCAGCAGCTTTGGACACTTGAACACCGGGGAGCTGTTTTTT.

V gene TRBV15 combines with J gene TRBJ2-4, with D possibly being TRBD1 or TRBD2 (5 bases each). The CDR3 length is 13 residues. CDR1 and CDR2 (germline): LNHNV, YYDKDF (reference sequence). V was trimmed by 5 bases and J by 7 bases, leaving 12 bases between them. In nucleotides, the CDR3 is TGTGCCACCAGCGGCCGGGGACGGAACATTCAGTACTTC. Translation gives CATSGRGRNIQYF.

The chain uses TRBV27 and TRBJ2-4; D is ambiguous. The CDR3 spans 17 residues. CDR1 is MNHEY and CDR2 is SMNVEV in the germline V gene (reference sequence). Trimming took 6 bases from V and 4 from J, leaving 22 bases between them. The chain's CDR3 is CASRPNLSGAQKNIQYF. CDR3 nucleotides: TGTGCCAGCAGACCAAACCTGTCAGGAGCACAAAAAAACATTCAGTACTTC.

This rearrangement joins TRBV28 to TRBJ1-5; 7 nucleotides agree with TRBD1. CDR3 size: 15 residues. With 8 bases clipped from V and 2 bases from J, the junction kept 9 bases outside the gene matches. Germline CDR1 and CDR2: MDHEN and SYDVKM. CDR3 residues: CASRSRDRRNQPQHF. The CDR3, as DNA: TGTGCCAGCCGTTCCCGGGACAGACGCAATCAGCCCCAGCATTTT.

The chain's CDR3 is CATSRAADTQYF. CDR3 nucleotides: TGTGCCACCAGCAGGGCCGCAGATACGCAGTATTTT. The chain joins TRBV15 to TRBJ2-3; D not resolved. V lost 3 bases to trimming and J lost 4 bases, with 5 bases between them. This CDR3 region has 12 residues. Germline CDR1 is LNHNV and CDR2 is YYDKDF (reference sequence). The entire variable domain, with the rest obtained from reference TRBV15 and TRBJ2-3, is as follows: DAMVIQNPRYQVTQFGKPVTLSCSQTLNHNVMYWYQQKSSQAPKLLFHYYDKDFNNEADTPDNFQSRRPNTSFCFLDIRSPGLGDTAMYLCATSRAADTQYFGPGTRLTVL.

The genes are TRBV11-1 and TRBJ2-1; 7 nucleotides line up with TRBD2. The V segment lost 3 bases and the J segment 6 bases; nucleotides outside the gene matches: 2. Germline lookup yields CDR1 SGHAT and CDR2 FQDESV (reference sequence). This CDR3 has 13 residues. This CDR3 is CASSFTGGNEQFF. The CDR3 DNA is TGTGCCAGCAGCTTTACGGGGGGCAATGAGCAGTTCTTC.

The chain couples TRBV7-2 to TRBJ2-7; D not certain. V lost 3 bases to trimming and J lost 0 bases, with 9 bases between them. CDR3 length: 14 amino acids. From germline, CDR1 is SGHTA and CDR2 FQGNSA. The CDR3 DNA is TGTGCCAGCAGCTTGGATTCCATCTCCTACGAGCAGTACTTC. This codes for CASSLDSISYEQYF.

The V and J genes are TRBV5-4 and TRBJ2-3; the match to TRBD2 covers 7 bases. The junction had 4 bases not matched to a gene; V was cut back by 1 base and J by 2 bases. Germline V lookup: CDR1 SGHNT, CDR2 YYREEE (reference sequence). The CDR3 runs 15 residues. CDR3 DNA sequence: TGTGCCAGCAGCTTGTCCAGCGGGAACACAGATACGCAGTATTTT. It yields the protein CASSLSSGNTDTQYF.